The clone carrying this T cell receptor (beta chain) was detected only a few times. This entry comes from a study of regulatory T cells in long-lasting Graves disease. Both iRepertoire HTBI primers and Arm-PCR of CDR3 regions were used to build the TCR beta libraries. TCRdb processed the multiplex PCR reads anew with MiXCR; each CDR3 protein has one entry. The data show about 440,000 distinct CDR3 sequences, with just under 15% seen just once and approximately 15% held by the top ten. Time point: newly diagnosed GD, antithyroid drugs for less than 3 months. From PBMCs, RNA was extracted and then used to make the TCR library. Patients were from an endocrinology department in Xi'an, China. The data were also submitted as part of a second study, on T cells in Graves' hyperthyroidism and ophthalmopathy.

This sequence was found in a woman aged 30 to 39 with Graves disease. The material was peripheral blood mononuclear cells (PBMCs), obtained at new diagnosis, from a patient treated with antithyroid drugs.

The DNA for the CDR3 is TGCAGCGTGGGGGGGATGGGGGGAATCTACGAGCAGTACTTC. Translation gives CSVGGMGGIYEQYF. V and J are TRBV29-1 and TRBJ2-7, with TRBD2 identical over 7 bases. This CDR3 is 14 amino acids long. Germline V gives CDR1 SQVTM, CDR2 ANQGSEA. V dropped 6 bases and J dropped 3; count of bases not matched to a gene: 11.